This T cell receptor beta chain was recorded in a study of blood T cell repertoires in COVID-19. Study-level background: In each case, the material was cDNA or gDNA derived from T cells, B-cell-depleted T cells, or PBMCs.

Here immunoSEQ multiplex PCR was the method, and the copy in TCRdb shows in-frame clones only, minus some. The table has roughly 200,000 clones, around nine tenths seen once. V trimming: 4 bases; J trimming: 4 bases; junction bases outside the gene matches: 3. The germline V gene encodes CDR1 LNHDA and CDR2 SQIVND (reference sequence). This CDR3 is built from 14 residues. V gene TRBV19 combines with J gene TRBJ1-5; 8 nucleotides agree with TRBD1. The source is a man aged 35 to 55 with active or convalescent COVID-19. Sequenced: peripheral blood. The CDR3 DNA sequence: TGTGCCAGTAGTACGACAGGGGAAAATCAGCCCCAGCATTTT. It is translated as CASSTTGENQPQHF.